This T cell receptor beta chain was documented in a study of CD8+ T cells in alopecia areata. Study-level information: Skin from approximately 6-12-month-old C3H/HeJ graft donors with spontaneous alopecia went to roughly 6-10-week-old female C3H/HeJ mice. General study results and limits: It was lesional scalp, especially alopecia totalis/universalis, that showed higher clonality than normal scalp. The study also sequences resident alphabeta T cells of normal skin in scalp samples. Among patients, TCR sharing was less clear than in mice, a difference possibly due in part to HLA diversity in the patient population.

RNA extraction was followed by reverse transcription into cDNA, which acted as the sequencing template. The table came from immunoSEQ multiplex PCR; TCRdb's copy has only in-frame clones and leaves some out. This sample includes about 120,000 clones with no singletons; its ten biggest clones take up roughly 21%. CDR3 size: 15 residues. In germline, CDR1 is NNHDY, CDR2 SYVADS. V was shortened by 3 bases and J by 2 bases, with 13 bases between the two germline ends. As regards this clone: Its antigen is as yet unknown. Gene names and germline refer to mouse. The read is 4 residues too short to cover the CDR3 end, so that end is filled in from the germline J gene.

This rearrangement joins TRBV13-3 to TRBJ2-4; tentative D call: TRBD1 (6 bases). The receptor was derived from a C3H/HeJ mouse with alopecia areata. The MHC haplotype of the strain is H2-k. The sequencing input was lesional skin. The CDR3 sequence: CASSGPGHLQNTLYF. The part of the CDR3 DNA that was read is TGTGCCAGCAGTGGACCGGGACATCTTCAAAAC.